This TCR beta chain was sequenced for a study of cytomegalovirus exposure and HLA in healthy donors. Regarding the study as a whole: Serostatus for CMV was the only available immune exposure information. The authors confirmed in vitro that a few CMV-associated chains were specific for CMV antigens.

Losses at the gene ends were 6 bases for V and 3 bases for J; bases not matched to a gene: 8. Per germline, CDR1 SNHLY and CDR2 FYNNEI. The CDR3 runs 14 residues. Comments on this clone: The target antigen is unknown.

It was with 60 Vbeta and 13 Jbeta primers that the PCR ran. This table comes from immunoSEQ multiplex PCR, and its TCRdb copy is limited to in-frame clones, with some not included. The sample lists approximately 170,000 clones, around 83% occurring once. This cohort consisted of healthy bone marrow donors. The clonotype originates from a middle-aged man in good health and CMV-seropositive. Sequencing was performed on PBMCs. The chain recombines TRBV2 with TRBJ2-7, with 7 bases identical to TRBD2. The CDR3 nucleotides read TGTGCCAGCAGCGGGGAGGGACGGGGCTACGAGCAGTACTTC. Its protein product is CASSGEGRGYEQYF.